One T cell receptor beta chain is described in this entry. The antigen remains undetermined. CDR3 length: 12 residues. Germline loops: CDR1 MNHNS, CDR2 SASEGT. The V gene lost 2 bases and the J gene lost 12 bases, with 11 bases spanning the gap. This sample is part of a study of shared clonotypes between healthy human individuals. Points from the study as a whole: Sample collection involved blood only; tissue repertoires are likely different. The diversity represented, both genetic and in exposure history, was limited by few donors.

It was across several immunoSEQ plates that each subset's genomic DNA was evenly split. Sequenced by immunoSEQ multiplex PCR; TCRdb stores in-frame clones only, minus some. Among about half a million clones listed, approximately 80% were seen once. The rearrangement joins TRBV6-1 to TRBJ2-1; D call uncertain. The TCR comes from a woman aged 40 to 49 in good health. Some clones in this sample may be carry-over from other donors' samples. The sequenced sample consisted of PBMCs. This CDR3 is CASSETGWGQFF. CDR3 nucleotide sequence: TGTGCCAGCAGTGAAACCGGGTGGGGGCAGTTCTTC.